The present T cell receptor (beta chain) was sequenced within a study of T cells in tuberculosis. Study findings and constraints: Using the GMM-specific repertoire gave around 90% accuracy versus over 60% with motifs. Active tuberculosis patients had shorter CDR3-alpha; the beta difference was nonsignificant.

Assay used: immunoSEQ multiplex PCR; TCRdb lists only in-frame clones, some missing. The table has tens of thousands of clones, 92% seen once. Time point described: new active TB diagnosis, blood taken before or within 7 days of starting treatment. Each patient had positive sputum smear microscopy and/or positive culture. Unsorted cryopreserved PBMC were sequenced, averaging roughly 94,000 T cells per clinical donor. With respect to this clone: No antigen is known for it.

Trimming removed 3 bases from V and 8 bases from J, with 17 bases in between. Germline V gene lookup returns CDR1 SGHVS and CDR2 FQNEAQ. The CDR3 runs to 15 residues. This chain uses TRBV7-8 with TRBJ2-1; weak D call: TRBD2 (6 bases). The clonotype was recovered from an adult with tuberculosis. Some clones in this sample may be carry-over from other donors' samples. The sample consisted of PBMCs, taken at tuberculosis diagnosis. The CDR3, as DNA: TGTGCCAGCAGCTTCCCCTCGCAGGGACTGCATGAGCAGTTCTTC. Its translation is CASSFPSQGLHEQFF.